The present T cell receptor beta chain was sequenced within a study of T cells after yellow fever vaccination. The CDR3 runs to 13 residues. V lost 6 bases, J lost 0 bases, and 8 bases lay in between. CDR1 is MNHEY and CDR2 is SVGEGT in the germline V gene. This clonotype was seen only a few times. Its antigen is unknown. A single record per CDR3 protein comes from TCRdb applying MiXCR to the 5' RACE reads. The repertoire holds around 320,000 distinct CDR3 sequences, with less than 9.5% as singletons. General study results and limits: The study noted that FACS-sorted repertoires could contain abundant clonotypes contaminating from the bulk population. Reappearance after the booster was observed for most primary-vaccination clones (roughly 95% CD4, over 70% CD8).

This clonotype was sampled from a man between 18 and 29 years old who received the YFV17D yellow fever vaccine. Sequences were derived from CD4+ T cells sorted from PBMCs, sampled 5 days after the yellow fever booster vaccination. The gene calls are TRBV6-2 or TRBV6-3 and TRBJ1-1, with D tentatively TRBD1 (5 bases). CDR3 loop: CASRRGVNTEAFF. Written as DNA, the CDR3 is TGTGCCAGCAGACGGGGGGTGAACACTGAAGCTTTCTTT.